The T cell receptor beta chain described here comes from a study of CD8 T cells in Susac syndrome. Sequencing of TCR beta was carried out in blood CD8+ and CD4+ T cells. Reverse transcription of roughly 0.5 to 1 ug RNA was carried out with random hexamers. A multiplex approach, immunoSEQ multiplex PCR, amplified TCR beta CDR3 across 54 Vbeta and 13 Jbeta. TCRdb reprocessed the immunoSEQ multiplex PCR reads with MiXCR, giving one entry per CDR3 protein. The sample includes about 300,000 distinct CDR3 sequences, roughly 90% of them seen just once. The CDR3 is 14 amino acids. From germline, CDR1 is LNHNV and CDR2 YYDKDF (reference sequence). With 2 bases removed from V and 5 bases from J, the gap between germline ends came to 13 bases. Study findings and constraints: The study recognized that the number of individuals in its TCR sequencing and HLA analysis was relatively small.

As regards this clonotype: Its matching antigen is unknown.

This clonotype was obtained from a human donor with multiple sclerosis. The sequencing input was CD8+ T cells from PBMCs. The gene calls are TRBV15 and TRBJ2-7; TRBD1 might be the D (6 bases). The CDR3: CATSRQGFIDEQYF. In nucleotides, the CDR3 is TGTGCCACCAGCAGACAGGGGTTTATTGACGAGCAGTACTTC.